This T cell receptor (beta chain) was found in a study of blood T cell repertoires in COVID-19. The protocol was immunoSEQ multiplex PCR, while the TCRdb copy is restricted to in-frame clones and leaves out a portion. The table has approximately 300,000 clones, 70% to 90% seen once. The germline CDR1 and CDR2 sequences are GTSNPN and SVGIG (reference sequence). Trimming pared 3 bases from V and 5 bases from J, leaving 10 bases between. The CDR3 spans 12 residues. The sample was PBMCs or T cells enriched from blood (not recorded which). This chain connects TRBV30 to TRBJ1-2, with a possible D match to TRBD1 (5 bases). The receptor comes from a woman aged 25 to 45 who had recovered from COVID-19. The CDR3 spells CAWSAQGYGYTF. The CDR3 coding sequence is TGTGCCTGGAGCGCGCAGGGATATGGCTACACCTTC.